Each of the 20 T cell receptor beta chains below was sequenced from the same sample in a study of a mutant IDH1 vaccine in newly diagnosed glioma. This sample's time point: week 47, end of study. Every single dose of the vaccine, 300 ug of mutant IDH1 20-mer peptide, came with topical imiquimod. Profiled with immunoSEQ multiplex PCR; TCRdb holds only in-frame clones, not every one. The sample lists over 75,000 clones; 70% to 90% were seen once. These receptors' antigens are unknown. Material: PBMCs, obtained from a glioma patient whose treatment included an IDH1 peptide vaccine. These receptors came from a man in his forties with glioma.

The chain combines TRBV18 with TRBJ1-5, with TRBD1 matching over 11 bases. This CDR3 contains 15 residues. With 6 bases clipped from V and 5 bases from J, the junction kept 6 bases outside the gene matches. The germline gives CDR1 KGHSH, CDR2 LQKENI. The CDR3 sequence: CASSRDRGIYQPQHF. As DNA, the CDR3 is TGTGCCAGCTCCAGGGACAGGGGGATCTATCAGCCCCAGCATTTT.

Concerning this clone: Additional DNA sequences in this sample encode the identical CDR3. This chain connects TRBV5-6 to TRBJ2-1, with 13 bases matching TRBD2. This CDR3 spans 15 amino acids. From germline, CDR1 is SGHDT and CDR2 YYEEEE. V shed 0 bases, J shed 6 bases, and the junction held 0 bases outside the gene matches. CDR3 loop: CASSLGLAGGNEQFF. CDR3 bases: TGTGCCAGCAGCTTGGGACTAGCGGGAGGCAATGAGCAGTTCTTC.

This sequence joins TRBV27 and TRBJ2-7; D possibly corresponds to TRBD1 (5 bases). Trimming pared 5 bases from V and 5 bases from J, leaving 10 bases between. The CDR3 length is 12 residues. In germline, CDR1 is MNHEY, CDR2 SMNVEV (reference sequence). The CDR3 nucleotides read TGTGCCAGCAGTAGCAGGGAACACGAGCAGTACTTC. Its protein product is CASSSREHEQYF.

The rearrangement links TRBV4-2 to TRBJ1-5, with 10 positions matching TRBD1. The J segment lost 7 bases and the V segment lost 1 base, leaving 4 bases of the junction unmatched. The germline V gene has CDR1 LGHNA and CDR2 YNFKEQ. The CDR3 extends over 15 amino acids. The CDR3 is CASSQARDRGQPQHF. In DNA, the CDR3 is TGTGCCAGCAGCCAAGCCCGGGACAGGGGACAGCCCCAGCATTTT.

The chain joins TRBV2 to TRBJ1-4, with D possibly being TRBD1 (5 bases). The V gene lost 3 bases and the J gene lost 8 bases, with 16 bases spanning the gap. The CDR3 extends over 15 amino acids. Per the germline V gene, CDR1 is SNHLY and CDR2 is FYNNEI. In DNA form, the CDR3 reads TGTGCCAGCAGTGATAATTTCGGGGCTCGAGAAAAACTGTTTTTT. Translated: CASSDNFGAREKLFF.

J is TRBJ2-7 and V is TRBV25-1; D tentatively reads TRBD1 or TRBD2 (5 bases each). This CDR3 comprises 11 residues. Germline V CDR1 and CDR2: MGHDK, SYGVNS. V shed 7 bases and J shed 6 bases, with 10 bases lying between them. In nucleotides, the CDR3 is TGTGCCAGCACCTCTGGGGGCGAGCAGTACTTC. Translated: CASTSGGEQYF.

V and J are TRBV27 and TRBJ2-7; TRBD2 is a possible D gene (6 bases). Germline lookup yields CDR1 MNHEY and CDR2 SMNVEV (reference sequence). With 4 bases removed from V and 2 bases from J, the gap between germline ends came to 12 bases. CDR3 length equals 14 residues. The CDR3 bases are TGTGCCAGCAGTTGGGACTTGACGACCTACGAGCAGTACTTC. This sequence encodes CASSWDLTTYEQYF.

The chain carries TRBV28 and TRBJ2-7, with 7 bases matching TRBD2. The CDR3 has 18 residues. Germline CDR1 reads MDHEN; CDR2 reads SYDVKM. Germline trimming cut 7 bases from V and 0 bases from J; bases unmatched to any gene: 18. CDR3 region: CASNSINSRLAFSYEQYF. The CDR3 nucleotides are TGTGCCAGCAATTCCATTAACAGTAGACTAGCCTTCTCCTACGAGCAGTACTTC.

This clone has just one count. The chain recombines TRBV5-1 with TRBJ1-5, with D maybe TRBD1 (5 bases). This CDR3 is built from 15 residues. V was shortened by 0 bases and J by 2 bases, with 9 bases between the two germline ends. The germline V gene encodes CDR1 SGHRS and CDR2 YFSETQ. The CDR3 spells CASSLGGRGNQPQHF. DNA of the CDR3: TGCGCCAGCAGCTTGGGGGGCAGGGGCAATCAGCCCCAGCATTTT.

V is TRBV5-4 and J is TRBJ2-3; 7 bases agree with TRBD2. V lost 1 base and J lost 1; bases outside the gene matches: 0. The CDR3 spans 14 residues. Per germline, CDR1 SGHNT and CDR2 YYREEE (reference sequence). The CDR3 spells CASSLRGGTDTQYF. CDR3 DNA sequence: TGTGCCAGCAGCTTGCGGGGGGGCACAGATACGCAGTATTTT.

This rearrangement joins TRBV7-9 to TRBJ2-7; D gene ambiguous. Germline CDR1 reads SEHNR; CDR2 reads FQNEAQ (reference sequence). The V gene lost 2 bases and the J gene lost 4 bases, with 6 bases spanning the gap. The CDR3 is 12 residues long. The chain's CDR3 is CASSLKGYEQYF. CDR3 DNA: TGTGCCAGCAGCTTAAAAGGGTACGAGCAGTACTTC.

This chain connects TRBV5-1 to TRBJ2-7; D uncertain. The CDR3 has 13 residues. Trimming removed 3 bases at V and 5 bases at J, with 12 bases between. CDR1 is SGHRS, CDR2 YFSETQ, per germline. The CDR3 DNA sequence: TGCGCCAGCAGCTACCGGAATCCCGACGAGCAGTACTTC. Its protein is CASSYRNPDEQYF.

V is TRBV19 and J is TRBJ1-5; no firm D call. Trimming shortened V by 9 bases and J by 0 bases, and 15 bases separated the two germline ends. Germline V lookup: CDR1 LNHDA, CDR2 SQIVND (reference sequence). This CDR3 has 15 amino acids. CDR3 in DNA: TGTGCCAGGTTTAGACCGAAGCATAGCAATCAGCCCCAGCATTTT. It is translated as CARFRPKHSNQPQHF.

V usage is TRBV29-1 and J usage is TRBJ2-3; D is unclear. Trimming removed 3 bases at V and 8 bases at J, with 0 bases between. The CDR3 contains 8 residues. Germline V gene data show CDR1 as SQVTM and CDR2 as ANQGSEA. CDR3 in amino acids: CSVDTQYF. Here the CDR3 DNA reads TGCAGCGTTGATACGCAGTATTTT.

The chain couples TRBV5-1 to TRBJ2-7, with D uncertain. Germline V lookup: CDR1 SGHRS, CDR2 YFSETQ. The CDR3 covers 13 residues. The ends were cut back, 0 bases at V and 5 bases at J, with 9 bases in the middle. The DNA for the CDR3 is TGCGCCAGCAGCTTGGCTCGGAGCCACGAGCAGTACTTC. It codes for CASSLARSHEQYF.

The J gene is TRBJ2-1, the V gene TRBV30; D not resolved. The CDR3 has 11 residues. Trimming shortened V by 4 bases and J by 9 bases, and 10 bases separated the two germline ends. Germline CDR1 reads GTSNPN; CDR2 reads SVGIG (reference sequence). The CDR3 bases are TGTGCCTGGACTAGTTACGGTGAGCAGTTCTTC. Amino acid sequence: CAWTSYGEQFF.

The rearrangement links TRBV18 to TRBJ1-1, with unresolved D. CDR1 KGHSH and CDR2 LQKENI come from the germline V gene. Trimming stripped 10 bases from V and 0 bases from J, with 12 bases between. CDR3 length: 13 residues. The CDR3 spells CATHGRMNTEAFF. For the CDR3, the DNA is TGTGCCACCCACGGGCGGATGAACACTGAAGCTTTCTTT.

The V gene is TRBV9, the J gene TRBJ2-7; TRBD1 agrees at 11 bases. There are 13 residues in the CDR3. J lost 2 bases, V lost 7 bases, and 2 bases had no gene match. The V gene's germline CDR1 is SGDLS and CDR2 YYNGEE. For the CDR3, the DNA is TGTGCCAGCGGGACAGGGGGTACCTACGAGCAGTACTTC. This sequence encodes CASGTGGTYEQYF.

V is TRBV7-9 and J is TRBJ2-7; no reliable D call. This CDR3 is 13 amino acids long. V was shortened by 6 bases and J by 5 bases, with 14 bases between the two germline ends. CDR1 is SEHNR, CDR2 FQNEAQ, per germline (reference sequence). Here the CDR3 reads CASRPTDKDEQYF. CDR3 nucleotide sequence: TGTGCCAGCAGACCTACTGACAAAGACGAGCAGTACTTC.

The gene calls are TRBV5-1 and TRBJ1-1; the match to TRBD1 covers 8 bases. This CDR3 contains 13 residues. Germline V CDR1 and CDR2: SGHRS, YFSETQ. The trim removed 0 bases at V and 7 bases at J, leaving 2 bases unmatched. CDR3: CASSLETGGEAFF. CDR3 DNA: TGCGCCAGCAGCTTGGAAACAGGGGGTGAAGCTTTCTTT.